This T cell receptor (beta chain) was found in a study of shared clonotypes between healthy human individuals. Every donor was a Caucasian adult from Nashville, Tennessee. J lost 2 bases, V lost 3 bases, and 1 base had no gene match. Germline V gives CDR1 MDHEN, CDR2 SYDVKM. This CDR3 contains 13 residues. Study results and limitations: Researchers found naive subsets generally carried larger estimated richness than memory subsets. The small donor group covered limited genetic and exposure diversity.

A word on this clone: Its antigen is undetermined. This CDR3 is also generated by other DNA sequences in the sample.

Sequencing was performed with immunoSEQ multiplex PCR; in TCRdb, only in-frame clones are kept and a portion is missing. The sample has some 550,000 clones, less than 98% seen once. The clonotype comes from a woman aged 25 to 39 in good health. Sequencing input: naive CD4+ T cells sorted from blood. As to subset: CD45RA+ positively selected. This rearrangement joins TRBV28 to TRBJ2-7, with 7 positions matching TRBD2. CDR3 nucleotide sequence: TGTGCCAGCAGTTTGGCGGGAGCCTACGAGCAGTACTTC. Its translation: CASSLAGAYEQYF.